The 17 T cell receptor beta chains given below trace back to one sample, sequenced in a study of blood T cell repertoires in COVID-19. Profiled with immunoSEQ multiplex PCR; TCRdb holds only in-frame clones, not every one. The sample comprises around 250,000 clones, over 80% of which are singletons, and about 3.4% rests with the top ten. The sample was PBMCs or T cells enriched from blood (not recorded which). Source of these receptors: a woman aged 40 to 55 who had been exposed to COVID-19.

The V gene is TRBV5-1, the J gene TRBJ2-3; D is perhaps TRBD2 (5 bases). Germline assignment: CDR1 SGHRS and CDR2 YFSETQ. V lost 4 bases and J 0 bases, leaving 9 bases between the germline ends. The CDR3 runs 14 residues. This chain's CDR3 is CASSRRTSTDTQYF. In nucleotides, the CDR3 is TGCGCCAGCAGCAGGCGGACTAGCACAGATACGCAGTATTTT.

In the case of this clone: Germline is not matched at one junction end, which may reflect a read error. The chain employs TRBV5-1 and TRBJ1-1; TRBD1 agrees at 10 bases. The CDR3 contains 14 residues. The germline gives CDR1 SGHRS, CDR2 YFSETQ. The CDR3 region is CASSLGQGLVEAFF. The CDR3, as DNA: TGTGCCAGCAGCTTGGGACAGGGGCTAGTTGAAGCTTTCTTT.

The chain employs TRBV14 and TRBJ2-6; D remains unclear. Trimming removed 10 bases from V and 0 bases from J, with 19 bases in between. The CDR3 has 17 amino acids. Germline V CDR1 and CDR2: SGHDN, FVKESK. For the CDR3, the DNA is TGTGCCACCTCCCCATCAGGTATTATCTCTGGGGCCAACGTCCTGACTTTC. It encodes CATSPSGIISGANVLTF.

The V and J genes are TRBV28 and TRBJ2-7; TRBD1 aligns across 7 bases. Trimming took 6 bases from V and 4 from J; bases not matched to a gene: 6. Germline V gene sequence: CDR1 MDHEN, CDR2 SYDVKM. This CDR3 spans 13 amino acids. The CDR3, as DNA: TGTGCCAGCAGCGACAGGGAATTATACGAGCAGTACTTC. It translates to CASSDRELYEQYF.

The chain joins TRBV29-1 to TRBJ2-7; TRBD1 is a possible D gene (6 bases). The CDR3 consists of 12 residues. The germline CDR1 and CDR2 sequences are SQVTM and ANQGSEA. V gave up 2 bases and J gave up 9 bases, with 14 bases separating them. The CDR3 loop reads CSVEITGTGQYF. In DNA form, the CDR3 reads TGCAGCGTTGAAATTACAGGGACGGGGCAGTACTTC.

This clone was detected only a few times. V usage is TRBV30 and J usage is TRBJ1-1; D is unresolved. The CDR3 runs to 13 residues. In germline, CDR1 is GTSNPN, CDR2 SVGIG (reference sequence). Trimming stripped 7 bases from V and 6 bases from J, with 18 bases between. CDR3 sequence (DNA): TGTGCCTCCGACCTTGGGCTCCAATCTGAAGCTTTCTTT. It codes for CASDLGLQSEAFF. The complete variable domain, with remaining parts taken from reference TRBV30 and TRBJ1-1, reads SQTIHQWPATLVQPVGSPLSLECTVEGTSNPNLYWYRQAAGRGLQLLFYSVGIGQISSEVPQNLSASRPQDRQFILSSKKLLLSDSGFYLCASDLGLQSEAFFGQGTRLTVV.

This clone occurred once. This chain joins TRBV29-1 and TRBJ2-1; 10 positions agree with TRBD1. The V gene end was trimmed by 4 bases and the J gene end by 6 bases; junction bases not matched to a gene: 27. The germline V gene encodes CDR1 SQVTM and CDR2 ANQGSEA. This CDR3 has 21 residues. DNA of the CDR3: TGCAGCGTTGTTGGGTCGGGTCGACAGGGGGCTGGACTAGGAATGGTCAATGAGCAGTTCTTC. The encoded protein is CSVVGSGRQGAGLGMVNEQFF.

As for this clone: An end of the junction does not agree with germline; a read error may underlie this. The rearrangement uses TRBV5-1 and TRBJ1-2, with TRBD1 as a possible D gene (6 bases). Germline-derived CDR1 and CDR2 are SGHRS and YFSETQ. CDR3 length: 14 residues. This chain's CDR3 is CASRLAGTSYGYTF. Here the CDR3 DNA reads TGTGCCAGCAGACTTGCCGGGACATCCTATGGCTACACCTTC.

V usage is TRBV4-3 and J usage is TRBJ2-6; 9 positions match TRBD1. V trimming: 0 bases; J trimming: 5 bases; junction bases outside the gene matches: 11. The germline V gene encodes CDR1 LGHNA and CDR2 YSLEER. The length of the CDR3 is 19 residues. CDR3 loop: CASSQDRGTGLGRANVLTF. The CDR3 region has the DNA TGCGCCAGCAGCCAAGATCGGGGGACAGGGCTAGGTAGGGCCAACGTCCTGACTTTC.

The rearrangement joins TRBV11-2 to TRBJ1-4, with TRBD1 matching 7 bases. Trimming at V came to 5 bases and at J to 7 bases, leaving 10 bases not matched to a gene. The CDR3 sequence is 15 residues long. Germline V lookup: CDR1 SGHAT, CDR2 FQNNGV. Here the CDR3 DNA reads TGTGCCAGCAGCGAGGAGAGGGGGCCCGGTGAAAAACTGTTTTTT. Protein: CASSEERGPGEKLFF.

As regards this clone: Compared with germline, one end of the junction differs, possibly owing to a read error. The CDR3 protein is CASTRQGGAITEAFF. The DNA of the CDR3 is TGTGCCAGCACCCGACAGGGTGGCGCAATCACTGAAGCTTTCTTT. The V gene is TRBV5-1, the J gene TRBJ1-1; 7 nucleotides agree with TRBD1. The length of the CDR3 is 15 residues. Germline loops: CDR1 SGHRS, CDR2 YFSETQ.

As DNA, the CDR3 is TGTGCCAGCAGCCGGTTGGGACAGGCCAACTACGAGCAGTACGTC. Its translation: CASSRLGQANYEQYV. The rearrangement links TRBV14 to TRBJ2-7; 8 bases fit TRBD1. The CDR3 spans 15 residues. J was trimmed by 3 bases and V by 4 bases; bases with no gene match: 8. CDR1 and CDR2 (germline): SGHDN, FVKESK.

This clone was recorded a few times. The J gene is TRBJ2-1, the V gene TRBV4-3; possible D gene TRBD2, 5 bases. V shed 1 base and J shed 3 bases, with 19 bases lying between them. The germline V gene has CDR1 LGHNA and CDR2 YSLEER. There are 18 residues in the CDR3. The CDR3: CASSQGWYLRVYYNEQFF. CDR3 nucleotides: TGCGCCAGCAGCCAAGGGTGGTATTTGCGGGTATACTACAATGAGCAGTTCTTC.

The chain links TRBV28 to TRBJ1-1; D might be TRBD1 (5 bases). This CDR3 contains 15 residues. The V gene lost 7 bases and the J gene lost 4 bases, with 19 bases spanning the gap. CDR1 and CDR2 (germline): MDHEN, SYDVKM. In nucleotides, the CDR3 is TGTGCCAGCAACTCGGTTGGACATACAACCACTGAAGCTTTCTTT. Translated: CASNSVGHTTTEAFF.

V and J are TRBV28 and TRBJ2-5; a weak D match, TRBD1 (5 bases). Germline V gene sequence: CDR1 MDHEN, CDR2 SYDVKM. CDR3 length: 12 residues. Trimming stripped 5 bases from V and 4 bases from J, with 8 bases between. The CDR3 reads CASSIRGETQYF. As DNA, the CDR3 is TGTGCCAGCAGTATAAGGGGAGAGACCCAGTACTTC.

The chain has TRBV30 and TRBJ1-2; possibly TRBD1 for D (5 bases). The CDR3 runs 12 residues. V lost 3 bases and J lost 7, with 12 bases in between. Germline assignment: CDR1 GTSNPN and CDR2 SVGIG (reference sequence). CDR3 sequence: CAWRTERAGYTF. As DNA, the CDR3 is TGTGCCTGGAGGACAGAGAGAGCTGGCTACACCTTC.

J is TRBJ1-2 and V is TRBV19; D perhaps matches TRBD1 (6 bases). The CDR3 is made up of 14 amino acids. Per the germline V gene, CDR1 is LNHDA and CDR2 is SQIVND (reference sequence). Between the trimmed V and J ends, which lost 8 bases and 8 bases, there was a span of 21 bases. The CDR3 coding sequence is TGTGCCAGTGGGTATCAGGGGCCTGGTGACGGCTACACCTTC. Protein sequence: CASGYQGPGDGYTF.